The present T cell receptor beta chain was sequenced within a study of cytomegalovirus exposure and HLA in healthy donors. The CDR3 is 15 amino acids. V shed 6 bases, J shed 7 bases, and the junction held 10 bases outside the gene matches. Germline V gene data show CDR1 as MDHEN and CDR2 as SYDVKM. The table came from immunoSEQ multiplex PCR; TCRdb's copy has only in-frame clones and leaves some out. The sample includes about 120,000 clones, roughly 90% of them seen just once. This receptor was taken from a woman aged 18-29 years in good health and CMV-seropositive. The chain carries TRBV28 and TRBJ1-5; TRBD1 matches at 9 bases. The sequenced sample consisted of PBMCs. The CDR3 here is CASRQPGQGGQPQHF. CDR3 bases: TGTGCCAGCAGACAACCGGGACAGGGTGGCCAGCCCCAGCATTTT.